This is a list of T cell receptor beta chains from one sample in a study of cytomegalovirus exposure and HLA in healthy donors. Only in-frame clones appear in the TCRdb table, and some are missing; sequencing was by immunoSEQ multiplex PCR. The sample lists 85,000 to 95,000 clones, 65% to 75% occurring once. Sequencing input: PBMCs. Receptor source: a man aged 25-45 years in good health and CMV-seropositive. The CDR3 runs from the conserved cysteine through the conserved F or W. A D gene is named only where the DNA matches it firmly. Size is omitted from some rows. Given values are once, few, many or a class for expanded clones.

TRBV6-1	-	TRBJ1-2	-	TGTGCCAGCAATCCGGGAGGGGGGCCCTATGGCTACACCTTC	CASNPGGGPYGYTF
TRBV2	few	TRBJ1-6	TRBD1	TGTGCCAGCAGTCCACCGGGACAGTTCTATAATTCACCCCTCAACTTT	CASSPPGQFYNSPLNF
TRBV27	-	TRBJ1-5	TRBD1	TGTGCCAGCAGGGGACAGGGAAATAGCAATCAGCCCCAGCATTTT	CASRGQGNSNQPQHF
TRBV18	-	TRBJ2-1	TRBD2	TGTGCCAGCTCGCAATCTAGCGGGAATTACAATGAGCAGTTCTTC	CASSQSSGNYNEQFF
TRBV18	-	TRBJ2-5	TRBD1	TGTGCCAGCTCACCTCAAACAGGGGCGCAAGAGACCCAGTACTTC	CASSPQTGAQETQYF
TRBV9	-	TRBJ1-1	-	TGTGCCAGCAGCGTAGCGGGGAGTAACACTGAAGCTTTCTTT	CASSVAGSNTEAFF
TRBV2	-	TRBJ1-2	TRBD1	TGTGCCAGCAACGACAGGGGGGTGGATGGCTACACCTTC	CASNDRGVDGYTF
TRBV30	-	TRBJ2-7	TRBD1	TGTGCCTGGAGCCGACAGGGTCCGACCTACGAGCAGCACTTC	CAWSRQGPTYEQHF
TRBV27	-	TRBJ1-5	-	TGTGCCAGCAGTTTGGGGGCACAGGGTGGAAGCAATCAGCCCCAGCATTTT	CASSLGAQGGSNQPQHF
TRBV7-9	-	TRBJ1-1	-	TGTGCCATCCGAGGGAACACTGAAGCTTTCTTT	CAIRGNTEAFF
TRBV28	-	TRBJ1-2	-	TGTGCCAGCAGTTTACCCCGACAGAATGGCTACCCCTTC	CASSLPRQNGYPF
TRBV13	-	TRBJ2-7	TRBD1	TGTGCCAGCAGCCAACAGGGGATGCTCTACGGGCAGTACTTC	CASSQQGMLYGQYF
TRBV6-6	-	TRBJ1-2	-	TGTGCCAGCAGTTACCGGGATGGCTACACCTTC	CASSYRDGYTF
TRBV19	-	TRBJ1-1	TRBD1	TGTGCCAGTAGTATTCTCACACCCACAGGGGCGAACACTGAAGCTTTCTTT	CASSILTPTGANTEAFF
TRBV6-5	-	TRBJ1-1	-	TGTGCCAGCAGTCAAGGACAGTACACTGAAGCTTTCTTT	CASSQGQYTEAFF
TRBV14	-	TRBJ2-1	TRBD1	TGTGCCAGCTCTAATTCGGGACAGGGCCACAATGAGCAGTTCTTC	CASSNSGQGHNEQFF
TRBV10-3	-	TRBJ1-2	TRBD1	TGTGCCATCAGTGACCCCGGACAGGAGAAGGGGGGCTACACCTTC	CAISDPGQEKGGYTF
TRBV7-9	few	TRBJ1-1	TRBD1	TGTGCCAGCAGCTTAGCCTCTACAGGGGGGACTGAAGCTTTCTTT	CASSLASTGGTEAFF
TRBV6-6	-	TRBJ2-1	TRBD1	TGTGCCAGCAGTTACTCGAACAGGGGCGACAATGAGCAGTTCTTC	CASSYSNRGDNEQFF
TRBV28	few	TRBJ2-7	TRBD1	TGTGCCAGCAGTCAACAGGGGCCTTCCTACGAGCAGTACTTC	CASSQQGPSYEQYF
TRBV9	-	TRBJ2-5	TRBD2	TGTGCCAGCAGCGTCAGCGGGGGGGCCGAGACCCAGTACTTC	CASSVSGGAETQYF
TRBV29-1	-	TRBJ2-3	-	TGCAGCGTTGAAGATCCACTACCCCCTAATACGCAGTATTTT	CSVEDPLPPNTQYF
TRBV9	-	TRBJ2-7	TRBD1	TGTGCCAGCAGCGAGGGGGCAGGGTCCTACGAGCAGTACTTC	CASSEGAGSYEQYF
TRBV19	-	TRBJ1-2	-	TGTGCCAGTAGCCCGACACCCGGAGGTGGCTACACCTTC	CASSPTPGGGYTF
TRBV28	-	TRBJ1-5	-	TGTGCCAGCAGTCCCCCAGGTGGGGGCGTAAGTAATCAGCCCCAGCATTTT	CASSPPGGGVSNQPQHF
TRBV5-6	few	TRBJ2-7	TRBD1	TGTGCCAGCAGCCGTTATGGGGGGACAGGGGGCTACGAGCAGTACTTC	CASSRYGGTGGYEQYF
TRBV30	-	TRBJ2-7	TRBD1	TGTGCCTGGGATTCCGGGACAGGGAACTACGAGCAGTACTTC	CAWDSGTGNYEQYF
TRBV2	once	TRBJ2-1	-	TGTGCCAGCGCGACACTTAGCTCCTACAATGAGCAGTTCTTC	CASATLSSYNEQFF
TRBV5-1	few	TRBJ2-1	-	TGCGCCAGCAGCTCCGCCGGGGCCTACAATGAGCAGTTCTTC	CASSSAGAYNEQFF
TRBV6-1	-	TRBJ1-4	-	TGTGCCAGCTCCCACAGGCGAGACGATAATGAAAAACTGTTTTTT	CASSHRRDDNEKLFF
TRBV5-1	-	TRBJ2-7	-	TGCGCCAGCACCCCACCTCAGGGTGAAGGCGAGCAGTACTTC	CASTPPQGEGEQYF
TRBV7-2	-	TRBJ2-7	-	TGTGCCAGCAGTCGCAAAGGCGGCCAAGCCTACGAGCAGTACTTC	CASSRKGGQAYEQYF
TRBV2	-	TRBJ1-2	TRBD1	TGTGCCAGCAGTGCCACAGGGGGGTCTAACTATGGCTACACCTTC	CASSATGGSNYGYTF
TRBV28	-	TRBJ2-3	-	TGTGCCAGCAGTTTGGTCAAGCGGGTCACAGATACGCAGTATTTT	CASSLVKRVTDTQYF
TRBV4-2	-	TRBJ1-2	-	TGTGCCAGCAGCCGACGGGGTAACTATGGCTACACCTTC	CASSRRGNYGYTF
TRBV5-4	-	TRBJ2-1	-	TGTGCCAGCTCTTTAAACAATGAGCAGTTCTTC	CASSLNNEQFF
TRBV5-6	-	TRBJ2-3	-	TGTGCCAGCAGCTTGGGAACGTCAATATCTAAGGATACGCAGTATTTT	CASSLGTSISKDTQYF
TRBV6-6	-	TRBJ2-5	-	TGTGCCAGCAGTTACTCGATTGGACAGCAAGAGACCCAGTACTTC	CASSYSIGQQETQYF
TRBV6-1	-	TRBJ1-3	-	TGTGCCAGTGGACAGCGAGGCTCTGGAAACACCATATATTTT	CASGQRGSGNTIYF
TRBV28	-	TRBJ2-6	-	TGTGCCAGCACCCCAGTTTACTCTGGGGCCAACGTCCTGACTTTC	CASTPVYSGANVLTF
TRBV27	-	TRBJ1-5	-	TGTGCCAGCAGTTTACAGGCTCATCAGCCCCAGCATTTT	CASSLQAHQPQHF
TRBV5-6	-	TRBJ1-4	TRBD1	TGTGCCAGCAGCTTCGGACAGGGGGGCGAAAAACTGTTTTTT	CASSFGQGGEKLFF
TRBV5-1	-	TRBJ2-7	TRBD1	TGCGCCAGCAGCTCGACAGGGGTCCACGAGCAGTACTTC	CASSSTGVHEQYF
TRBV7-9	-	TRBJ2-4	TRBD1	TGTGCCAGCAGCTTAGATTTCGGAGGACAGGGGAACATTCAGTACTTC	CASSLDFGGQGNIQYF
TRBV7-3	-	TRBJ2-7	TRBD1	TGTGCCAGCAGCCTAACAGGGGGCGACGAGCAGTACTTC	CASSLTGGDEQYF
TRBV27	-	TRBJ1-1	-	TGTGCCAGCAGTTTGACAGGTTACACTGAAGCTTTCTTT	CASSLTGYTEAFF